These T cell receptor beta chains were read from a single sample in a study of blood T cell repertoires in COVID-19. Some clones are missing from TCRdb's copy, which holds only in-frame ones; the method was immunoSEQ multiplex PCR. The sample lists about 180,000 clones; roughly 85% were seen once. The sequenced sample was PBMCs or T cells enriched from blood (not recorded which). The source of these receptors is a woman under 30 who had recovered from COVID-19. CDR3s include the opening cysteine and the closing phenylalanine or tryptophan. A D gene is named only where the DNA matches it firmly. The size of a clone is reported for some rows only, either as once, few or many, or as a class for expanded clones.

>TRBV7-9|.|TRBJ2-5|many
CASRPQEFEETQYF
TGTGCCAGCAGGCCCCAAGAGTTCGAAGAGACCCAGTACTTC
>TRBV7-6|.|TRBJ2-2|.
CASSLGRGNTGELFF
TGTGCCAGCAGCTTAGGCCGCGGGAACACCGGGGAGCTGTTTTTT
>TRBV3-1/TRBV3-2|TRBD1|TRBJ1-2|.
CASSKAGQHYYGYTF
TGTGCCAGCAGCAAAGCGGGACAGCACTACTATGGCTACACCTTC
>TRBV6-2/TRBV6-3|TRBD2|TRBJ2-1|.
CASSYGGGGAPTYNEQFF
TGTGCCAGCAGTTACGGGGGCGGGGGGGCCCCCACCTACAATGAGCAGTTCTTC
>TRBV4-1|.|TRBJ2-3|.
CASSEDQGSGEKDTQYF
TGCGCCAGCAGCGAAGATCAGGGGAGCGGAGAGAAGGATACGCAGTATTTT
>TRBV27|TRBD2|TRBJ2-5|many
CASSLSNGGLETQYF
TGTGCCAGCAGTTTATCGAACGGGGGGTTGGAGACCCAGTACTTC
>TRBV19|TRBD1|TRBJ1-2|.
CASRMKDRAFPYGYTF
TGTGCCAGTAGGATGAAGGACAGGGCCTTTCCCTATGGCTACACCTTC
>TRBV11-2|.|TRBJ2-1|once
CASTGNEQFF
TGTGCCAGCACGGGGAATGAGCAGTTCTTC
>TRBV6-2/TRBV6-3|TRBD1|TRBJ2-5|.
CASSRGTGGGTQYF
TGTGCCAGCAGCCGCGGGACAGGGGGTGGGACCCAGTACTTC
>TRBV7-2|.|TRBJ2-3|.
CASSPPFSTDTQYF
TGTGCCAGCAGCCCCCCTTTTAGCACAGATACGCAGTATTTT
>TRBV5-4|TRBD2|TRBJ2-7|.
CASSKTSVPYEQYF
TGTGCCAGCAGCAAGACTAGCGTTCCCTACGAGCAGTACTTC
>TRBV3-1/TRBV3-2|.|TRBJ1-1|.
CASSHQTVPRTEAFF
TGTGCCAGCAGCCACCAGACAGTCCCAAGGACTGAAGCTTTCTTT
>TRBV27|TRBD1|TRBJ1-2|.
CASSLTTPGQGDAYGYTF
TGTGCCAGCAGTTTAACAACTCCGGGACAGGGGGATGCCTATGGCTACACCTTC
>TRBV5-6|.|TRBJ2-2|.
CASSFGRRNTGELFF
TGTGCCAGCAGCTTTGGCAGGCGGAACACCGGGGAGCTGTTTTTT
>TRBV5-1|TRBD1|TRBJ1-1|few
CASSMQTGGNEAFF
TGCGCCAGCAGCATGCAAACAGGGGGTAATGAAGCTTTCTTT
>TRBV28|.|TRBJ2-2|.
CASNLSRGNTGELFF
TGTGCCAGCAACCTATCCAGGGGCAACACCGGGGAGCTGTTTTTT
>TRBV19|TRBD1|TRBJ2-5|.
CASAGQDQETQYF
TGTGCCAGCGCGGGACAGGATCAAGAGACCCAGTACTTC
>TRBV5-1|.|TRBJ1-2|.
CASSLADLGQGGYTF
TGCGCCAGCAGCTTGGCCGATTTAGGCCAGGGGGGCTACACCTTC
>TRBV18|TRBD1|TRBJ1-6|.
CASSPTGQGLDSPLHF
TGTGCCAGCTCACCGACGGGACAGGGCCTAGATTCACCCCTCCACTTT
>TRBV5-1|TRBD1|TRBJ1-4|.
CASSPGTASNEKLFF
TGCGCCAGCAGCCCGGGGACAGCCTCTAATGAAAAACTGTTTTTT